Shown below are 9 T cell receptor beta chains from a single sample sequenced in a study of T cell clonality in common variable immunodeficiency. The method was immunoSEQ multiplex PCR; TCRdb's version includes in-frame clones alone and lacks a portion of them. The record shows more than 20,000 clones for this sample, with no singletons present. These receptors have no identified antigens. Study outcomes and limitations: Common variable immunodeficiency TCR beta sequences reportedly had fewer deletions and N-nucleotide insertions.

The sequenced sample was peripheral blood mononuclear cells. The receptor source for this set is a human donor with common variable immunodeficiency.

This clone was detected many times. The read ends 3 residues early relative to the CDR3; the germline J gene fills the gap. This chain uses TRBV18 with TRBJ1-1; D might be TRBD1 (5 bases). V shed 6 bases and J shed 4 bases, with 18 bases lying between them. This CDR3 is built from 15 residues. Germline CDR1 and CDR2: KGHSH and LQKENI. The CDR3 sequence is CASSLTDVGVTEAFF. CDR3 bases read: TGTGCCAGCTCCCTGACAGACGTCGGCGTCACTGAA.

At least ten counts were recorded for this clone. The CDR3 end is not reached by the read, which stops 3 residues before it; the germline J gene fills it in. The rearrangement joins TRBV5-1 to TRBJ1-1; a possible D gene is TRBD1 (5 bases). The length of the CDR3 is 14 residues. CDR1 and CDR2 from the germline V gene are SGHRS and YFSETQ. Trimming cost V 5 bases and J 3 bases, with 14 bases left between them. CDR3 loop: CASSPDRAYTEAFF. The part of the CDR3 DNA that was read is TGCGCCAGCAGTCCCGACAGAGCCTACACTGAA.

This clone was seen at least ten times. The missing CDR3 end, 3 residues past where the read stops, is filled in from the germline J gene. The chain combines TRBV7-9 with TRBJ2-7; 7 bases are shared with TRBD2. The CDR3 extends over 15 amino acids. Germline CDR1 reads SEHNR; CDR2 reads FQNEAQ (reference sequence). V shed 5 bases, J shed 2 bases, and the junction held 9 bases outside the gene matches. CDR3 bases read: TGTGCCAGCAGCCCTCCCGGGGGACTACCCTACGAG. Its translation is CASSPPGGLPYE. The entire CDR3 is CASSPPGGLPYEQYF.

This clone was detected only a few times. The sequenced fragment ends 3 residues before the CDR3 boundary, so the rest is inferred from the germline J gene. This chain connects TRBV7-2 to TRBJ1-2; the match to TRBD1 covers 7 bases. CDR1 is SGHTA, CDR2 FQGNSA, per germline. V was clipped by 1 base and J by 3 bases; unmatched bases: 2. This CDR3 is 14 amino acids long. The CDR3: CASSLGGTDYGYTF. CDR3 DNA, as far as it was read: TGTGCCAGCAGCTTAGGAGGGACAGACTATGGC.

Comment on this clone: The read ends 3 residues before the CDR3 terminus; that terminus is restored from the germline J gene. The gene calls are TRBV19 and TRBJ1-5; weak D call: TRBD1 (6 bases). Germline V gene lookup returns CDR1 LNHDA and CDR2 SQIVND (reference sequence). V dropped 0 bases and J dropped 1 base, with 7 bases sitting between them. The CDR3 has 15 residues. The CDR3 protein is CASSIEGASNQPQHF. CDR3 DNA, as far as it was read: TGTGCCAGTAGTATAGAGGGGGCGAGCAATCAGCCC.

This clone appeared many times. The sequenced fragment ends 3 residues before the CDR3 boundary, so the rest is inferred from the germline J gene. The V call is TRBV6-2 or TRBV6-3, the J call TRBJ2-3; D gene unclear. Deletions cut 6 bases from V and 5 bases from J, with 12 bases between. Germline V CDR1 and CDR2: MNHEY, SVGEGT. The CDR3 is 13 residues long. The CDR3 bases that were read are TGTGCCAGCAGACAGAATTTTGGAGATACG. This translates into CASRQNFGDT. The full CDR3 protein is CASRQNFGDTQYF.

This clone showed up just a few times. The read comes to an end 3 residues before the CDR3 does, leaving the germline J gene to fill in the end. This rearrangement joins TRBV18 to TRBJ2-2; 7 nucleotides align to TRBD1. This CDR3 region has 19 residues. V dropped 1 base and J dropped 3; count of bases not matched to a gene: 14. The germline V gene has CDR1 KGHSH and CDR2 LQKENI. CDR3 amino acids: CASSPLHPPWQGDTGELFF. The part of the CDR3 DNA that was read is TGTGCCAGCTCACCACTTCACCCCCCTTGGCAGGGGGACACCGGGGAG.

This clone has at least ten counts. The read finishes 3 residues shy of the CDR3 end, and the germline J gene is used to complete it. This chain links TRBV5-1 with TRBJ2-7; 7 nucleotides line up with TRBD2. Trimming at V came to 5 bases and at J to 5 bases, leaving 7 bases not matched to a gene. Germline lookup yields CDR1 SGHRS and CDR2 YFSETQ. The CDR3 sequence is 13 residues long. The CDR3 reads CASRLGRGNEQYF. Incomplete CDR3 DNA: TGCGCCAGCAGACTCGGGCGGGGGAACGAG.

This clone came up many times. Coverage ceases 3 residues before the CDR3 finishes, and the germline J gene fills in the end. This chain connects TRBV18 to TRBJ2-1; 9 bases are a match to TRBD1. There are 14 residues in the CDR3. J lost 9 bases, V lost 2 bases, and 5 bases had no gene match. Germline V gives CDR1 KGHSH, CDR2 LQKENI. The part of the CDR3 DNA that was read is TGTGCCAGCTCACCAGGGACAGGGTATGGTGAG. Its translation is CASSPGTGYGE. The entire CDR3 reads CASSPGTGYGEQFF.